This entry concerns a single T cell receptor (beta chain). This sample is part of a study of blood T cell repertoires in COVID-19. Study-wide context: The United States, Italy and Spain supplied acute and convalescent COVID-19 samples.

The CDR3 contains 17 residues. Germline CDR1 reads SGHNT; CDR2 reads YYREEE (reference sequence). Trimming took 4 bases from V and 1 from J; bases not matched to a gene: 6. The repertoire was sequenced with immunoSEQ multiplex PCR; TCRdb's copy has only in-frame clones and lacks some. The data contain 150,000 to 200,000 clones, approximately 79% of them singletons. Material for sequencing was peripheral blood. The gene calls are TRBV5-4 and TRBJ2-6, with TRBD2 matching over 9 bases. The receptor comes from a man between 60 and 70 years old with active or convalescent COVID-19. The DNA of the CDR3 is TGTGCCAGCAGCACCGGGACTAGCCCTTCTGGGGCCAACGTCCTGACTTTC. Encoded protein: CASSTGTSPSGANVLTF.